Sequencing of this T cell receptor beta chain was carried out in a study of T cell responses to AZD1222 COVID-19 vaccine (dated by TCRdb to the early 2020s). In the study overall: AZD1222 recipients given second doses at about 4 weeks or at about 12 weeks were pooled, since spike-specific TCR depth and breadth were not found to differ between the two schedules. TCR sequencing covered fewer than 250 trial participants: 200 to 220 given two doses of AZD1222 and about 26 given two doses of MenACWY control vaccine. Enrollment into the trials was organized by age into subgroups of 18-55, 56-69 and 70-plus years, and those subgroups contained roughly 150, 30 and 60 TCR-sequenced participants, respectively.

In the germline V gene, CDR1 corresponds to KGHSH and CDR2 to LQKENI. V gives up 3 bases and J gives up 10 bases, and the segment between their germline ends measures 15 bases. From cysteine to phenylalanine, the CDR3 is 14 amino acids long. Of all the DNA, just the CDR3 is kept, 42 bases in frame from base 1. In the case of this clone: This receptor's antigen is unknown. No much larger clone exists at a distance of one base, and base qualities are not known.

The CDR3 regions of human TCRbeta chains were subjected to immunosequencing. The paper's data handling went like this. TCRs in the repertoires were matched against a reference library of SARS-CoV-2-specific TCRs that had been generated with the MIRA antigen-specificity platform. Breadth was defined as the fraction of unique TCRs that were SARS-CoV-2-associated, and depth was defined as the fraction of total T cells that were SARS-CoV-2-associated. Using the MIRA data, every spike-specific TCR was mapped to the spike region that the TCR reacted to and assigned to either a CD4 or a CD8 class. Log10-transformed breadth and depth values were compared by one-way ANOVA with Sidak's multiple comparisons tests. The table comes from immuneACCESS by way of TCRdb, which keeps in-frame sequences with V and J called. Part of the clones is missing from these tables; in studies checked, under half for an unresolved V gene and the rest for unknown reasons. V and J calls and clone size are given by that table; D and trimming were obtained from the DNA. The sample contains over 130,000 clones, approximately 94% of them found a single time. The ten biggest clones cover approximately 5.3% of the sample.

What the work shows at the level of the full study, not this receptor alone: Only a handful of AZD1222 recipients were SARS-CoV-2 seropositive at baseline, limiting conclusions about previously exposed vaccinees. The whole spike protein was spanned by vaccine-associated CD4 TCRs, and dominant responses were seen in regions 160-218 and 743-854. In the small 56-69-year group, the increase in depth fell short of significance, most likely because of low power. Nearly half of unique spike-specific TCRs reportedly recognized epitopes outside regions mutated in the B.1.351 and B.1.1.7 variants. After two AZD1222 doses, both the breadth and the depth of spike-specific TCRs were significantly higher than at day 0 and than in MenACWY recipients. Most participants were white British and females outnumbered males, and the authors suggested that clonal diversity may have been underestimated. No day 14 peak-response samples were available, so repertoires were characterized only after the peak T cell response.

The time point label corresponds to: baseline before first vaccination. Samples from vaccinated people were obtained from the UK trials COV001 and COV002, which included a single-blind randomized controlled phase 2/3 trial of AZD1222 (ChAdOx1 nCoV-19) in healthy adults. For TCRbeta chain sequencing, PBMC samples from trial participants were taken at day 0 and at day 28 after the second dose. This specimen consisted of peripheral blood, obtained on day 0 of AZD1222 vaccination. The receptor was isolated from an adult in good health. The chain employs TRBV18 and TRBJ2-2; the D gene is possibly TRBD2, with 5 bases matching. The nucleotide sequence is TGTGCCAGCTCACCCGTCCTGGCTCGGGAGGAGCTGTTTTTT. This encodes CASSPVLAREELFF. Reference TRBV18 and TRBJ2-2 proteins supply the regions before and after the CDR3; the full variable domain is: NAGVMQNPRHLVRRRGQEARLRCSPMKGHSHVYWYRQLPEEGLKFMVYLQKENIIDESGMPKERFSAEFPKEGPSILRIQQVVRGDSAAYFCASSPVLAREELFFGEGSRLTVL.